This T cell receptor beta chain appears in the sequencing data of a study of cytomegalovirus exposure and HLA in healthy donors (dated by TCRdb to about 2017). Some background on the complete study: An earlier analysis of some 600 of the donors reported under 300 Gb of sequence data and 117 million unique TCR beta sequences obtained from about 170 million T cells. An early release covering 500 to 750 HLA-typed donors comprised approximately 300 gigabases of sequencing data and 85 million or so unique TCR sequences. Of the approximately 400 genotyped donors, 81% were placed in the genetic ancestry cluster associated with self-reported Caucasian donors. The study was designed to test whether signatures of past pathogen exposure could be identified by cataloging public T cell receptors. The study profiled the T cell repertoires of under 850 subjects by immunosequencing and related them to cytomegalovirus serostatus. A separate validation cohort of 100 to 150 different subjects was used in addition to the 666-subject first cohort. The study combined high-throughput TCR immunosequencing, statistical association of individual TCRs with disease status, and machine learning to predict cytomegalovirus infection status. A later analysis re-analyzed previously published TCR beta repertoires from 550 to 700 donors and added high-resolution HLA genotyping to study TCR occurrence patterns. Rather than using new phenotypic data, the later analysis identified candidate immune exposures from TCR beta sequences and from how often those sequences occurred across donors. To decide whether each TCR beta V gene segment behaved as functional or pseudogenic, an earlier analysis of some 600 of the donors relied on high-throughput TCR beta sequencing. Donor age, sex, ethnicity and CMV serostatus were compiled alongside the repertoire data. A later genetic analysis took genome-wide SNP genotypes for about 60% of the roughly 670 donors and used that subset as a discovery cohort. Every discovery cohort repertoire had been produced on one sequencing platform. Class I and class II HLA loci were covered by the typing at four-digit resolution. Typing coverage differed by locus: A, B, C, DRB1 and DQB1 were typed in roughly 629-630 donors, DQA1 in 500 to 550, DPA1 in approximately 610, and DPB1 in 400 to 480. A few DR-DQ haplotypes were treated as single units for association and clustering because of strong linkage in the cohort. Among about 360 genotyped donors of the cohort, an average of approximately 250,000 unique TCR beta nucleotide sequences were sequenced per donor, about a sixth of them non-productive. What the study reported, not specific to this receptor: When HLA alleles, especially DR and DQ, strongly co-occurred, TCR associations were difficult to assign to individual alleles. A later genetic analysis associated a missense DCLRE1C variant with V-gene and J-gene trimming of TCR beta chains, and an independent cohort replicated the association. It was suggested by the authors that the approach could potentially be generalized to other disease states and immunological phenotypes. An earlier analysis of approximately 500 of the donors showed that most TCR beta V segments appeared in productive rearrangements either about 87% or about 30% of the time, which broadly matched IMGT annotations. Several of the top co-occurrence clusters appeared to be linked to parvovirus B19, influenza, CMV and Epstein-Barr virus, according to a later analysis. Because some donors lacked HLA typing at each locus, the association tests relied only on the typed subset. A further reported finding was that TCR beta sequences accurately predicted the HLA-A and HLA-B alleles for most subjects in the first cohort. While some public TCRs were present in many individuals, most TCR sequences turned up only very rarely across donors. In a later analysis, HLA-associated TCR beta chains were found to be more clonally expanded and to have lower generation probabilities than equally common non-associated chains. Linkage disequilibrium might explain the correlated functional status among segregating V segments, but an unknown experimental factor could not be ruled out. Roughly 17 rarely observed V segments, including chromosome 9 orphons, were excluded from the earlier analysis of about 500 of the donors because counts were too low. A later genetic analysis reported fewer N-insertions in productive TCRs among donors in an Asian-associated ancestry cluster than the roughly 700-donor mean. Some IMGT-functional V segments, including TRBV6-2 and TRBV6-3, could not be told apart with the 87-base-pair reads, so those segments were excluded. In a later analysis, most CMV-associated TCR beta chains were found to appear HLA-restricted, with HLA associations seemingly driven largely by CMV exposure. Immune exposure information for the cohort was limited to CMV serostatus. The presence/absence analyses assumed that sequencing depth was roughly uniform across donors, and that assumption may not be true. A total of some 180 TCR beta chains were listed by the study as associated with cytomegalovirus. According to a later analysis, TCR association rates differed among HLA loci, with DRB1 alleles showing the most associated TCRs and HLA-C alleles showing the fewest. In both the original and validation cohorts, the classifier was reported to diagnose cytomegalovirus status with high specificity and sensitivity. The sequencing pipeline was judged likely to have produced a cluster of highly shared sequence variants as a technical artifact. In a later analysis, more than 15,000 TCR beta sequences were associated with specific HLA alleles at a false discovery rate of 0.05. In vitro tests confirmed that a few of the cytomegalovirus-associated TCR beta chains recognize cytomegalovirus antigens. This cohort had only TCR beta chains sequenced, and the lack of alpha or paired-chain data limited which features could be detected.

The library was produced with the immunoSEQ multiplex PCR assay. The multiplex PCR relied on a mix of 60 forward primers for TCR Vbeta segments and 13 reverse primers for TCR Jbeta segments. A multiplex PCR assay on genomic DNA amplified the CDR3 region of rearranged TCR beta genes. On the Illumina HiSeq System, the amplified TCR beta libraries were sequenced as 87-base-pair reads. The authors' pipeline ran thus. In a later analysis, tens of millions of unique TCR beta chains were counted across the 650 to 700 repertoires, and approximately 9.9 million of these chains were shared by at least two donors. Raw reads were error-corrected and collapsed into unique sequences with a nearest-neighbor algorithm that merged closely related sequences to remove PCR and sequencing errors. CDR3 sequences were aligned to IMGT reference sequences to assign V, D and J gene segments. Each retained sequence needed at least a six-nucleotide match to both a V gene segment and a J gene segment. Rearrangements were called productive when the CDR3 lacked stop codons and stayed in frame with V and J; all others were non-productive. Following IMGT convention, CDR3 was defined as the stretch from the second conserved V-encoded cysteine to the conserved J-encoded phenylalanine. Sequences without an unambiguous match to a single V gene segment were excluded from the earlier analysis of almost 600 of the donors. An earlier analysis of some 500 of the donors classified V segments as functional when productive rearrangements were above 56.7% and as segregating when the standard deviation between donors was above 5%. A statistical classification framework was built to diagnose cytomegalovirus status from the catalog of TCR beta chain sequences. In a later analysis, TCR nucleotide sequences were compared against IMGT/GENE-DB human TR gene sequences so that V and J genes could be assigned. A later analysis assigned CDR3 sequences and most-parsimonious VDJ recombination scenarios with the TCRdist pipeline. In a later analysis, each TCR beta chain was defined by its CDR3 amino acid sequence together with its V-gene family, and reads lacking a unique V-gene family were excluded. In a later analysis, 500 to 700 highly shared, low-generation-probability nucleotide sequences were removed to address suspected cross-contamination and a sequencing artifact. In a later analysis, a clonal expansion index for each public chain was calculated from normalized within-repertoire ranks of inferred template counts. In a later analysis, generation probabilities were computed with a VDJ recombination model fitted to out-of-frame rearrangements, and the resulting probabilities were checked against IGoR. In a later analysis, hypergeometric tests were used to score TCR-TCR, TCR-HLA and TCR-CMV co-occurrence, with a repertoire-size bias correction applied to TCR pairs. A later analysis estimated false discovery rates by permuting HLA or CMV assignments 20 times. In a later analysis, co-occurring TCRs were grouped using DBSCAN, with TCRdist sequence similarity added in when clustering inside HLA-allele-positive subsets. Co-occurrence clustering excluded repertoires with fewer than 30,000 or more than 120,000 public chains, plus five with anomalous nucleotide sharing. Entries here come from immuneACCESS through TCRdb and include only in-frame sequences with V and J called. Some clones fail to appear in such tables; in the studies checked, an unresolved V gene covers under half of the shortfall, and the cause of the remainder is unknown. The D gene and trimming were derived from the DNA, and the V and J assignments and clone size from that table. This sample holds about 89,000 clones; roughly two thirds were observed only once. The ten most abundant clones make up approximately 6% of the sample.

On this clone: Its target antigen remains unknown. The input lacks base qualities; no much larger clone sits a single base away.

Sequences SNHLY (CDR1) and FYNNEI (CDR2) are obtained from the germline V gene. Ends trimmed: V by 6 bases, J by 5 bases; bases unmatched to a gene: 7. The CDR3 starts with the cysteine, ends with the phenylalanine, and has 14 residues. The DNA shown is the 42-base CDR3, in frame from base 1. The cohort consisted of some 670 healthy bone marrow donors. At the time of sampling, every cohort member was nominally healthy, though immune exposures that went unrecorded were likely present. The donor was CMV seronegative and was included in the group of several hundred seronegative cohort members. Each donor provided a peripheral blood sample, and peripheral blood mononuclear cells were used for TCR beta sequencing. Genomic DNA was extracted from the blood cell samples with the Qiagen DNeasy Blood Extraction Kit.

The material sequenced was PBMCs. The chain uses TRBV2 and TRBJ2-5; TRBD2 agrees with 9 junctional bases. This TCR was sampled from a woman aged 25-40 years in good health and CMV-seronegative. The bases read TGTGCCAGCAGAGCCGGGACTAGCAAGGAGACCCAGTACTTC. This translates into CASRAGTSKETQYF.